The clone carrying this T cell receptor (beta chain) was seen repeatedly, ten times or more. Its specificity is not known. These data are taken from a study of T cells in Graves' hyperthyroidism and ophthalmopathy. The study's findings and limits: Ophthalmopathy got predicted by the model a median roughly 6.4 months before its onset. A model of 13 V-J features distinguished ophthalmopathy from stable hyperthyroidism.

The CDR3 has 12 residues. Between the trimmed V and J ends, which lost 6 bases and 10 bases, there was a span of 13 bases. Germline assignment: CDR1 LNHNV and CDR2 YYDKDF (reference sequence). The authors took PBMCs from roughly 9.5 ml fresh peripheral blood. TCR beta CDR3 sequences were amplified from RNA transcripts. The HTBI primer set was used in a first-round RT-PCR of the TCR CDR3. Each CDR3 protein is one row after TCRdb ran MiXCR on the multiplex PCR reads. The profile covers 800,000 or so distinct CDR3 sequences, with roughly 40% appearing a single time and around 9.3% taken by the ten largest.

The sequenced material came from blood. The TCR sequence derives from a man in his late teens or twenties with Graves' hyperthyroidism. The chain couples TRBV15 to TRBJ1-3; no clear D gene. CDR3 sequence (DNA): TGTGCCACCAGTCACGACAAGCCGACCATATATTTT. Protein sequence: CATSHDKPTIYF.